This TCR beta chain was sequenced in a study of blood T cell repertoires in COVID-19 (dated by TCRdb to 2020 to 2022). About the full investigation: Collaborator samples came from the United States, Italy and Spain and covered acute and convalescent phases of COVID-19. The material from the prospective study consisted of cDNA or gDNA derived from T cells, B-cell-depleted T cells, or PBMCs. The repertoires were released in a freely available public database intended as a resource for research on the immune response to SARS-CoV-2. Samples came from the ongoing ImmuneRACE study (first 160 participants) plus 1,254 subjects from 6 global collaborators. Nearly every sample came with metadata listing a de-identified subject ID, COVID-19 status, age in years and sex. Where available, HLA class I and class II types were taken from metadata supplied by the sample provider and were not determined by assay-based typing. Deeply sampled blood TCRbeta repertoires from subjects exposed to, actively infected with, or recovered from COVID-19 were included in the dataset.

Via the germline V gene, CDR1 is SGDLS and CDR2 YYNGEE. Trimming accounts for 0 bases at V and 4 bases at J, while the number of junction bases matched to no gene is 11. From its cysteine to its phenylalanine, the CDR3 spans 18 amino acids. Only CDR3 DNA remains: 54 bases, in frame from the first base. What the work shows at the level of the full study, not this receptor alone: The amount of clinical and demographic metadata varied by source and participant and was provided uncurated.

TCRbeta CDR3 regions were amplified from genomic DNA by means of the immunoSEQ Assay, a bias-controlled multiplex PCR. As for how the authors treated the data: The number of nucleated cells in each sample was estimated by amplification of reference gene primers within the assay. Sequence reads were collapsed and filtered to measure the absolute abundance of every unique TCRbeta CDR3 rearrangement. For each sample, productive Simpson clonality was calculated as the square root of Simpson's diversity index over productive rearrangements. TCRdb carries this immuneACCESS record with in-frame sequences only. Its versions omit some clonotypes, under half of them owing to an unresolved V gene in the studies checked, with the rest unexplained. That table furnishes V, J and clone size, whereas the DNA furnished D and trimming. The sample yields some 96,000 clones; 90% were counted once. The ten biggest clones cover 1.5% to 2% of the sample.

Each collaborating institution followed its own protocols to collect whole blood in K2EDTA tubes. For TCRbeta analysis, collaborators shipped samples as frozen whole blood, isolated PBMCs, or DNA extracted from either of those sample types. Of note for this clone: The antigen it recognizes is unknown. No much larger clone exists at a distance of one base, and base qualities are not known.

The source of this sequence is a man in his sixties with acute or convalescent COVID-19. The sequence is built from TRBV9 and TRBJ2-5; TRBD2 agrees with 11 junctional bases. Sequenced input: peripheral blood. The bases read TGTGCCAGCAGCGTAGGCCTAGCGGGGGGTGGAAAAGGAGAGACCCAGTACTTC. Its product reads: CASSVGLAGGGKGETQYF. When the CDR3 is completed using the reference TRBV9 and TRBJ2-5 genes on either side, the full variable domain is DSGVTQTPKHLITATGQRVTLRCSPRSGDLSVYWYQQSLDQGLQFLIQYYNGEERAKGNILERFSAQQFPDLHSELNLSSLELGDSALYFCASSVGLAGGGKGETQYFGPGTRLLVL.